This record covers a single T cell receptor beta chain. RNA was extracted from bulk tissue without any cell sorting. The data are from a study of tumor and adjacent non-tumor tissue in lung cancer. Three rounds of nested PCR, following a modified ARM-PCR protocol, produced the TCRbeta library. TCRdb used MiXCR to reprocess the multiplex PCR reads, holding one entry per CDR3 protein. The repertoire holds about 80,000 distinct CDR3 sequences, approximately 72% seen once, with around 9.5% in the top ten. This CDR3 comprises 14 residues. The germline V gene encodes CDR1 MNHNS and CDR2 SASEGT. This receptor was obtained from a woman aged 40 to 49 with non-small cell lung cancer. J is TRBJ1-2 and V is TRBV6-1; a weak D match, TRBD1 (5 bases). The sample taken for sequencing was lung tumor tissue. DNA for the CDR3: TGTGCTAACAGCGCAACAGGACTGCTATATGGCTACACCTTC. It encodes CANSATGLLYGYTF.